The clone carrying this TCR beta chain has just a few counts. Its target is not known. The germline V gene has CDR1 DFQATT and CDR2 SNEGSKA (reference sequence). The V gene lost 4 bases and the J gene lost 9 bases, with 23 bases spanning the gap. The CDR3 extends over 15 amino acids. TCRdb reprocessed the 5' RACE reads via MiXCR and lists one record per CDR3 protein. Among hundreds of thousands of distinct CDR3 sequences listed, over 20% were seen once. These data are taken from a study of identical twins. General observations from the study: In beta out-of-frame sequences, the excess sharing between twins was weaker.

This sample also appeared in a second study, on T cells expressing NK-cell markers. That paper states: In four donors, dominant clonotypes made up roughly 28.3-65% of CD3+CD56-NKG2C+ cells.

V gene TRBV20-1 combines with J gene TRBJ2-3; a weak D match, TRBD2 (7 bases). The source material was PBMCs. This TCR derives from a woman between 18 and 29 years old in good health. The CDR3 sequence: CSATPAGAGSETQYF. CDR3 in DNA: TGCAGTGCTACCCCCGCGGGGGCCGGGTCCGAGACGCAGTATTTT.